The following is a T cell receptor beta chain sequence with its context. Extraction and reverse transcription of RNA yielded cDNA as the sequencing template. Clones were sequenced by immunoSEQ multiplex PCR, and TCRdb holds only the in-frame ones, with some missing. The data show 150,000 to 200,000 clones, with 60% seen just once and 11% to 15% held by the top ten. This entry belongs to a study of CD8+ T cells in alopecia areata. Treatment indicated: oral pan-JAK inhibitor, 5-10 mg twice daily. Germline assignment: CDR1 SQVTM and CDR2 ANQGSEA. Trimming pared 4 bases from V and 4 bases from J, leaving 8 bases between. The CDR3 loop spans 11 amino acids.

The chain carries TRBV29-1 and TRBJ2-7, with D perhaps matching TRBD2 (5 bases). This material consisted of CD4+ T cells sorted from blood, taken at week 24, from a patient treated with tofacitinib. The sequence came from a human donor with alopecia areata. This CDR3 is CSVGRGYEQYF. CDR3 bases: TGCAGCGTTGGTCGGGGATACGAGCAGTACTTC.